This T cell receptor (beta chain) was sequenced for a study of read filtering for tumor transcriptome and immune sequencing. This library used roughly 400 ng RNA and molecular barcoded adaptors spanning alpha/delta and beta/gamma chains. From the reads, TCRdb called clonotypes with MiXCR, one entry per CDR3 protein. The profile covers more than 30,000 distinct CDR3 sequences, with roughly an eighth appearing a single time and 38% taken by the ten largest. The germline V gene encodes CDR1 MGHRA and CDR2 YSYEKL. Losses at the gene ends were 0 bases for V and 9 bases for J; bases not matched to a gene: 16. This CDR3 region has 19 residues. This clonotype was seen many times.

Sequencing was performed on a population of CD138-negative cells sorted from bone marrow. The receptor was isolated from a donor at least 40 years old with multiple myeloma. The J gene is TRBJ2-1, the V gene TRBV4-1; the match to TRBD2 covers 11 bases. As DNA, the CDR3 is TGCGCCAGCAGCCAAGATGGGGCCCTTAGCGGGAGGGCCTTCGTTGAGCAGTTCTTC. Amino acids: CASSQDGALSGRAFVEQFF.